The 5 T cell receptor beta chains reported below all come from one sample, sequenced in a study of PD-1 blockade in classical Hodgkin lymphoma. The patients all showed relapse after autologous stem cell transplantation, while their brentuximab vedotin exposure varied. The repertoire was sequenced with immunoSEQ multiplex PCR; TCRdb's copy has only in-frame clones and lacks some. The sample records roughly 41,000 clones, 70% to 90% being singletons. Sequencing used peripheral blood mononuclear cells (PBMCs), obtained before the second cycle of nivolumab. Every receptor here comes from a human donor with classical Hodgkin lymphoma.

The chain joins TRBV9 to TRBJ1-2; TRBD1 matches at 9 bases. Germline V gene lookup returns CDR1 SGDLS and CDR2 YYNGEE. V dropped 3 bases and J dropped 4; count of bases not matched to a gene: 4. CDR3 size: 14 residues. The CDR3 nucleotides read TGTGCCAGCAGCGGGACAGGGGAGACCTATGGCTACACCTTC. Its translation: CASSGTGETYGYTF. Drawing the rest from reference TRBV9 and TRBJ1-2, the complete variable domain is DSGVTQTPKHLITATGQRVTLRCSPRSGDLSVYWYQQSLDQGLQFLIQYYNGEERAKGNILERFSAQQFPDLHSELNLSSLELGDSALYFCASSGTGETYGYTFGSGTRLTVV.

V and J are TRBV27 and TRBJ2-2, with unresolved D. The germline V and J ends were trimmed by 3 bases and 8 bases, with 7 bases remaining between them. This CDR3 contains 12 residues. CDR1 is MNHEY and CDR2 is SMNVEV in the germline V gene (reference sequence). The DNA of the CDR3 is TGTGCCAGCAGTTTTAGGGCTGGGGAGCTGTTTTTT. Translation gives CASSFRAGELFF.

This chain connects TRBV6-6 to TRBJ2-7, with D unresolved. With 6 bases removed from V and 2 bases from J, the gap between germline ends came to 14 bases. The CDR3 totals 14 residues. Germline values: CDR1 MNHNY, CDR2 SVGAGI (reference sequence). CDR3 protein: CASRGEFPPYEQYF. The CDR3 bases are TGTGCCAGCAGAGGTGAATTCCCTCCCTACGAGCAGTACTTC.

The table lists this clone with a count of one. The chain combines TRBV19 with TRBJ1-5; D is perhaps TRBD1 (5 bases). The germline gives CDR1 LNHDA, CDR2 SQIVND (reference sequence). CDR3 length equals 13 residues. V was clipped by 6 bases and J by 4 bases, with 10 bases between them. As DNA, the CDR3 is TGTGCCAGTAGCACTAACAGGAATCAGCCCCAGCATTTT. It is translated as CASSTNRNQPQHF. Combining the CDR3 with reference TRBV19 and TRBJ1-5 gives the whole variable domain DGGITQSPKYLFRKEGQNVTLSCEQNLNHDAMYWYRQDPGQGLRLIYYSQIVNDFQKGDIAEGYSVSREKKESFPLTVTSAQKNPTAFYLCASSTNRNQPQHFGDGTRLSIL.

The genes are TRBV11-2 and TRBJ1-4; D is uncertain. Per the germline V gene, CDR1 is SGHAT and CDR2 is FQNNGV. V gave up 6 bases and J gave up 7 bases, with 9 bases separating them. The CDR3 sequence is 12 residues long. CDR3 sequence reads: CASRRTAEKLFF. CDR3 in DNA: TGTGCCAGCAGACGGACGGCTGAAAAACTGTTTTTT.